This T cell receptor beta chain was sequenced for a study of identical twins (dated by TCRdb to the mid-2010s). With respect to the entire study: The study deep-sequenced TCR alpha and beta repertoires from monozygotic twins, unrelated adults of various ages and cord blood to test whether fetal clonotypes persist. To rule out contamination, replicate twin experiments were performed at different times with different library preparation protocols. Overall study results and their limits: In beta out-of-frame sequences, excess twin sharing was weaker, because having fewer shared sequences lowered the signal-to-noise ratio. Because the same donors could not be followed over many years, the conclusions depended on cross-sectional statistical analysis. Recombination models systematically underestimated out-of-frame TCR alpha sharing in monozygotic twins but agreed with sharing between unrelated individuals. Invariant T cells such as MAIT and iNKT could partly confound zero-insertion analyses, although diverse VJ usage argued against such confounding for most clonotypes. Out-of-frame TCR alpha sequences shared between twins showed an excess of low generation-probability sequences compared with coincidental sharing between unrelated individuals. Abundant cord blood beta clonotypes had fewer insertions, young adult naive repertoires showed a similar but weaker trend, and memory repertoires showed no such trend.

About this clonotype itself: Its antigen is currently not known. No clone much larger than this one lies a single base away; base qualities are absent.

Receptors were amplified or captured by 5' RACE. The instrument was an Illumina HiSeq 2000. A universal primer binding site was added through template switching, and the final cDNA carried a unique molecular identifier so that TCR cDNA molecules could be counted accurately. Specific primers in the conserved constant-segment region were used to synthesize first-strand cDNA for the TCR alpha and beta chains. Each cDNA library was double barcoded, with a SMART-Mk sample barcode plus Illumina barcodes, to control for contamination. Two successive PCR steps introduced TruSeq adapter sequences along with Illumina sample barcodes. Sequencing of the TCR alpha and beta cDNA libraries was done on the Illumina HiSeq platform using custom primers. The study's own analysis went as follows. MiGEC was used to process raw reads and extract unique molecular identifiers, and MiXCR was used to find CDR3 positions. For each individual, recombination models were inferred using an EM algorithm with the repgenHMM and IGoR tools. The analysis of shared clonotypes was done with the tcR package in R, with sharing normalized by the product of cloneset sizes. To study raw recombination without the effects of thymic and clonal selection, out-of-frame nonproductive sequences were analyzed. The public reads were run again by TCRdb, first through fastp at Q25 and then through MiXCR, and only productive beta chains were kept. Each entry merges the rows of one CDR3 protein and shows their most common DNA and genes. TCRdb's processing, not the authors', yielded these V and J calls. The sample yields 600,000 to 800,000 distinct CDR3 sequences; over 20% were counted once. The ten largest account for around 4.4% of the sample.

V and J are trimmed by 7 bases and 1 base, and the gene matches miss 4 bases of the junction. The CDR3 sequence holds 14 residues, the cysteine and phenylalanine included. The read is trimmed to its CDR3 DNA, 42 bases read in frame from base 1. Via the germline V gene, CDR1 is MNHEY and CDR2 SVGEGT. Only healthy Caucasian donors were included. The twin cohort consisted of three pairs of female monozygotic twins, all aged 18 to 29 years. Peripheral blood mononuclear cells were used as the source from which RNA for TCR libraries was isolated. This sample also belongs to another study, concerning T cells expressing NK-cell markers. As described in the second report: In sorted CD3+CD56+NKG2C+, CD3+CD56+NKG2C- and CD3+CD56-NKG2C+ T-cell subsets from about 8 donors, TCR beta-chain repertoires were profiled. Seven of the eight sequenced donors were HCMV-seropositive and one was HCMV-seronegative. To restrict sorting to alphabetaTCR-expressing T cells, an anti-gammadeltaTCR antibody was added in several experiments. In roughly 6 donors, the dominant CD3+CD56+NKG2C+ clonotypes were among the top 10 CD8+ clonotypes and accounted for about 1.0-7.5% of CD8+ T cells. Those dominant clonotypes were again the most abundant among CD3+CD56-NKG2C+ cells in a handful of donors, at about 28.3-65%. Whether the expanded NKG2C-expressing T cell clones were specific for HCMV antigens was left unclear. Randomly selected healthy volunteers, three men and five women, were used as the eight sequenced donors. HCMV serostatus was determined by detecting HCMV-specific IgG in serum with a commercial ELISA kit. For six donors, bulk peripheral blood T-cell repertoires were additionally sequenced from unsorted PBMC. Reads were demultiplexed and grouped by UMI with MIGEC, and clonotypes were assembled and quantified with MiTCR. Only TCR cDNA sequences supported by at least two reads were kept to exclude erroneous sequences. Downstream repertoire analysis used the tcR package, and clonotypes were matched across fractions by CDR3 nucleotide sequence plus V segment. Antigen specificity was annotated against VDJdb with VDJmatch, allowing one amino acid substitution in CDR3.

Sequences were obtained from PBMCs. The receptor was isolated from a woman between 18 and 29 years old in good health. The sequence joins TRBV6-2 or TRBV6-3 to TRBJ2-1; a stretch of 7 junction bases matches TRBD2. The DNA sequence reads TGTGCCAGCAAGTGGGGGGGATCCTACAATGAGCAGTTCTTC. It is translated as CASKWGGSYNEQFF.